The T cell receptor (beta chain) under discussion was sequenced for a study of response to subunit inactivated influenza vaccine. The study, taken as a whole, reports: Authors proposed each seasonal influenza vaccination draws in few new T cells.

The CDR3 totals 16 residues. Trimming shortened V by 3 bases and J by 2 bases, and 15 bases separated the two germline ends. CDR1 is SGHTA and CDR2 is FQGNSA in the germline V gene. TCRdb ran MiXCR on the RT-PCR reads and lists one entry per CDR3 protein. The data contain 250,000 to 350,000 distinct CDR3 sequences, approximately 20% of them singletons. This clonotype occurred a few times. Its antigen remains unidentified. The chain recombines TRBV7-2 with TRBJ2-3, with a tentative D call TRBD1 (5 bases). Source: PBMCs from blood, taken 21 months after vaccination. The source is a man aged 50 to 75 who received an inactivated influenza vaccine. CDR3 loop: CASSFGPPRATDTQYF. DNA of the CDR3: TGTGCCAGCAGCTTCGGGCCCCCCAGGGCCACAGATACGCAGTATTTT.